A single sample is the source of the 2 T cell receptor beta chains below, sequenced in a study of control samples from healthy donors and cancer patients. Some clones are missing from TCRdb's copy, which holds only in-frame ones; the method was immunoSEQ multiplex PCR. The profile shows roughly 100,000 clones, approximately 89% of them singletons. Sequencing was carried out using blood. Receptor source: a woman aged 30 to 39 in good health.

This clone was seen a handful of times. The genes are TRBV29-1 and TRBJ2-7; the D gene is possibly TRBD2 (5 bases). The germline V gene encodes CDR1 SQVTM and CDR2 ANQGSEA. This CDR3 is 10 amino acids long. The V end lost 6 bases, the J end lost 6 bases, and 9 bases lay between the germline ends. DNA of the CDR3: TGCAGCGTAGCAGAGGGCGAGCAGTACTTC. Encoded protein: CSVAEGEQYF.

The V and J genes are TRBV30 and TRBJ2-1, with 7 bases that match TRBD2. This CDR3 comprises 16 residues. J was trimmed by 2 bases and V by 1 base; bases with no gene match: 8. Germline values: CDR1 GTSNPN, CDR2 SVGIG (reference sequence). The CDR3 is CAWSAPPAGPYNEQFF. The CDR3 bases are TGTGCCTGGAGTGCCCCCCCAGCGGGACCCTACAATGAGCAGTTCTTC.